This T cell receptor beta chain was captured in a study of siplizumab effects on memory and regulatory T cells. This clone has a handful of counts. V shed 6 bases and J shed 6 bases, with 17 bases lying between them. CDR1 and CDR2 from the germline V gene are MNHEY and SMNVEV (reference sequence). The CDR3 is 15 amino acids. The table came from immunoSEQ multiplex PCR; TCRdb's copy has only in-frame clones and leaves some out. The sample lists about 91,000 clones; 90% to 95% were seen once. The chain has TRBV27 and TRBJ2-2, with a weak D call TRBD1 (6 bases). This clonotype originated in a human donor in good health. The sequencing input was CD8+ T cells sorted from blood. CDR3 sequence reads: CASSPGPRGSGELFF. CDR3 DNA: TGTGCCAGCAGCCCAGGCCCCAGGGGATCCGGGGAGCTGTTTTTT.